This record looks at one TCR beta chain sequence and its context. Read sequence stops 3 residues before the CDR3 end, and the germline J gene provides the missing end. Repertoires were generated with immunoSEQ multiplex PCR, while TCRdb's copy carries only in-frame clones and drops some. This table holds about 20,000 clones. Per the germline V gene, CDR1 is WNHNN and CDR2 is SYGVQD (reference sequence). The CDR3 has 13 amino acids. V was pared by 4 bases and J by 0 bases, with 6 bases between. The data belong to a study of T cells in women clearing cervical HPV infection. The sample taken for sequencing was blood buffy coat. This TCR was recovered from a woman aged 18-70 years with a cervical HPV16 infection that either progressed to CIN3+ or cleared (not recorded which). The V gene is TRBV10-1, the J gene TRBJ1-1; no clear D gene. CDR3 DNA, as far as it was read: TGCGCCAGCAGTGCAAAAATGAACACTGAA. Translation gives CASSAKMNTE. The full CDR3 is CASSAKMNTEAFF.